Below, 18 T cell receptor beta chains from the same sample are listed, as sequenced in a study of read filtering for tumor transcriptome and immune sequencing. From approximately 430 ng of RNA, a library with molecular barcoded alpha/delta and beta/gamma adaptors was made. TCRdb ran MiXCR on the reads and lists one entry per CDR3 protein. The sample has approximately 150,000 distinct CDR3 sequences; around 13% are singletons. Sequenced sample: a population of CD138-negative cells sorted from bone marrow. These receptors originate from a donor aged 40 or older with multiple myeloma.

The CDR3: CASSYSGGSSYNEQFF. CDR3 bases: TGTGCCAGCAGTTACTCTGGGGGGAGTTCCTACAATGAGCAGTTCTTC. The chain employs TRBV6-6 and TRBJ2-1; TRBD2 might be the D (6 bases). In germline, CDR1 is MNHNY, CDR2 SVGAGI (reference sequence). Trimming removed 0 bases at V and 1 base at J, with 10 bases between. The CDR3 spans 16 residues.

This clonotype was seen repeatedly, ten times or more. The rearrangement joins TRBV6-2 or TRBV6-3 to TRBJ1-2, with D uncertain. Trimming left V 0 bases short and J 2 bases short, with 10 bases between. Per germline, CDR1 MNHEY and CDR2 SVGEGT. CDR3 length: 15 residues. The CDR3 DNA follows: TGTGCCAGCAGTTACTCGTGGCAGAAGAACTATGGCTACACCTTC. Translation: CASSYSWQKNYGYTF.

This clonotype was seen ten or more times. V is TRBV6-6 and J is TRBJ2-7; a possible D gene is TRBD1 (6 bases). The CDR3 is 14 residues long. The germline gives CDR1 MNHNY, CDR2 SVGAGI (reference sequence). Trimming shortened V by 6 bases and J by 7 bases, and 19 bases separated the two germline ends. Here the CDR3 reads CASSDPSGAQEQYF. The DNA of the CDR3 is TGTGCCAGCAGCGACCCGTCAGGGGCGCAGGAGCAGTACTTC.

Of note for this clonotype: A junction boundary mismatches the germline segment, possibly from a read error. This chain joins TRBV7-9 and TRBJ1-1; no clear D. Germline V gives CDR1 SEHNR, CDR2 FQNEAQ (reference sequence). This CDR3 contains 14 residues. CDR3 DNA: TGTGCCAGCAGCTTAGTGGGCATCGGCACTGACGCTTTCTTT. Translated, it gives CASSLVGIGTDAFF.

At least ten counts were recorded for this clonotype. The chain combines TRBV7-9 with TRBJ2-7, with TRBD2 matching over 7 bases. The CDR3 extends over 15 amino acids. With V trimmed by 1 base and J by 4 bases, 7 bases remained unmatched. CDR1 and CDR2 from the germline V gene are SEHNR and FQNEAQ (reference sequence). The CDR3 is CASSLDASGIYEQYF. DNA of the CDR3: TGTGCCAGCAGCTTAGACGCTAGCGGAATTTACGAGCAGTACTTC.

This clonotype was observed many times. The chain is built from TRBV5-1 and TRBJ1-2; possibly TRBD1 for D (6 bases). The V gene's germline CDR1 is SGHRS and CDR2 YFSETQ. The V end lost 3 bases, the J end lost 2 bases, and 11 bases lay between the germline ends. CDR3 length: 14 residues. CDR3 in amino acids: CASSSGQRNYGYTF. CDR3 sequence (DNA): TGCGCCAGCAGCTCCGGACAGAGAAACTATGGCTACACCTTC.

A word on this clonotype: This may stem from a read error, because a much larger clone lies one nucleotide away. This CDR3 fails to terminate in the conserved phenylalanine or tryptophan, so it likely reflects a read error. J is TRBJ2-2 and V is TRBV28; D unclear. The germline V gene has CDR1 MDHEN and CDR2 SYDVKM. The CDR3 totals 14 residues. The V end was cut by 8 bases, the J end by 0 bases, with 10 bases between. CDR3 amino acids: CASGGTANTGELFL. Written as DNA, the CDR3 is TGTGCCAGCGGTGGAACAGCGAACACCGGGGAGCTGTTTCTT.

This clonotype has a count of ten or more. The chain links TRBV5-1 to TRBJ2-5; 14 bases are a match to TRBD2. This CDR3 region has 17 residues. With 0 bases clipped from V and 4 bases from J, the junction kept 5 bases outside the gene matches. From germline, CDR1 is SGHRS and CDR2 YFSETQ. CDR3 sequence: CASSLGLAGGLGETQYF. DNA for the CDR3: TGCGCCAGCAGCTTGGGACTAGCGGGAGGGCTGGGAGAGACCCAGTACTTC. Full variable domain (missing parts from reference TRBV5-1 and TRBJ2-5): KAGVTQTPRYLIKTRGQQVTLSCSPISGHRSVSWYQQTPGQGLQFLFEYFSETQRNKGNFPGRFSGRQFSNSRSEMNVSTLELGDSALYLCASSLGLAGGLGETQYFGPGTRLLVL.

This clonotype was found many times. The J gene is TRBJ2-3, the V gene TRBV3-1; a possible D gene is TRBD1 (6 bases). Germline CDR1 is LGHDT and CDR2 is YNNKEL (reference sequence). The CDR3 spans 16 residues. V gave up 4 bases and J gave up 2 bases, with 16 bases separating them. This CDR3 reads CASSLTQGPNTDTQYF. In DNA form, the CDR3 reads TGTGCCAGCAGCCTGACCCAGGGGCCCAACACAGATACGCAGTATTTT.

Of note for this clonotype: This may come from a read error, since a much larger clone is one base off. The rearrangement joins TRBV6-1 to TRBJ2-2; tentatively, D is TRBD2 (5 bases). Trimming stripped 4 bases from V and 4 bases from J, with 10 bases between. The CDR3 is made up of 14 amino acids. Germline CDR1 MNHNS, CDR2 SASEGT. DNA of the CDR3: TGTGCCAGCAGTGTAGCGAGGAGCACCGGGGAGCTGTTTTTT. Encoded protein: CASSVARSTGELFF.

This sequence joins TRBV4-2 and TRBJ2-7; D possibly corresponds to TRBD2 (6 bases). The CDR3 is 16 residues long. V was clipped by 0 bases and J by 5 bases, with 17 bases between them. Germline CDR1 and CDR2: LGHNA and YNFKEQ. CDR3 in DNA: TGTGCCAGCAGCCAAGATAGATTTGGCGGGAAGAACGAGCAGTACTTC. Its protein product is CASSQDRFGGKNEQYF.

This clonotype showed up just a few times. This chain uses TRBV29-1 with TRBJ2-5, with 8 bases aligning to TRBD2. Germline V gene lookup returns CDR1 SQVTM and CDR2 ANQGSEA. The V and J ends lost 3 bases and 5 bases, in that order; junction bases with no gene match: 8. The CDR3 runs to 14 residues. The CDR3 here is CSVDKGGRLETQYF. CDR3 in DNA: TGCAGCGTTGATAAGGGCGGGAGGCTGGAGACCCAGTACTTC.

Many counts were recorded for this clonotype. V is TRBV29-1 and J is TRBJ2-7; the D gene is possibly TRBD1 (5 bases). Trimming removed 6 bases from V and 0 bases from J, with 15 bases in between. Germline V gene data show CDR1 as SQVTM and CDR2 as ANQGSEA. The CDR3 is made up of 14 amino acids. CDR3 sequence reads: CSVVAGIPSYEQYF. CDR3 sequence (DNA): TGCAGCGTGGTAGCAGGGATTCCCTCCTACGAGCAGTACTTC.

This clonotype was picked up many times. In DNA form, the CDR3 reads TGTGCCAGCAGTTTATCCCCCCCGGGGCCCAATGAGCAGTTCTTC. Translating gives CASSLSPPGPNEQFF. The rearrangement joins TRBV28 to TRBJ2-1; perhaps D is TRBD1 or TRBD2 (5 bases each). The CDR3 runs to 15 residues. Germline values: CDR1 MDHEN, CDR2 SYDVKM. V lost 1 base and J 6 bases, leaving 13 bases between the germline ends.

This clonotype has more than one count but fewer than ten. V and J are TRBV12-3 or TRBV12-4 and TRBJ2-1, with 8 bases aligning to TRBD2. J gave up 4 bases and V 7 bases, and 6 bases lay outside the gene matches. The CDR3 extends over 14 amino acids. Written as DNA, the CDR3 is TGTGCCAGCAACCTCTTAGCGGGGTACAATGAGCAGTTCTTC. Amino acids: CASNLLAGYNEQFF.

This clonotype was seen repeatedly, ten times or more. This CDR3 reads CSVEDLTNYGYTF. DNA for the CDR3: TGCAGCGTTGAAGATCTGACGAACTATGGCTACACCTTC. The rearrangement uses TRBV29-1 and TRBJ1-2; D is ambiguous. V was cut by 0 bases and J by 2 bases, with 7 bases left in between. Germline assignment: CDR1 SQVTM and CDR2 ANQGSEA. The CDR3 spans 13 residues.

At least ten counts were recorded for this clonotype. The rearrangement joins TRBV19 to TRBJ2-1, with 9 nucleotides matching TRBD1. Germline lookup yields CDR1 LNHDA and CDR2 SQIVND (reference sequence). Unmatched junction bases numbered 14, after V lost 7 bases and J lost 13 bases. The CDR3 totals 14 residues. The chain's CDR3 is CASTRQGDLGSQFF. For the CDR3, the DNA is TGTGCCAGTACGAGACAGGGGGATTTGGGTAGCCAGTTCTTC.

This clonotype was seen repeatedly, ten times or more. The chain combines TRBV20-1 with TRBJ2-1; tentatively, D is TRBD2 (5 bases). The CDR3 runs 16 residues. V was cut by 3 bases and J by 0 bases, with 15 bases left in between. Germline values: CDR1 DFQATT, CDR2 SNEGSKA (reference sequence). The CDR3 sequence: CSAREKRPSSYNEQFF. CDR3 coding DNA: TGCAGTGCTAGGGAGAAGCGGCCCAGCTCCTACAATGAGCAGTTCTTC.